The clone carrying this T cell receptor (beta chain) was seen only a few times. The sample comes from a study of blood T cell repertoires in COVID-19. This CDR3 has 14 residues. Germline assignment: CDR1 MNHEY and CDR2 SMNVEV (reference sequence). Trimming removed 4 bases from V and 9 bases from J; junction bases left unmatched: 6. Original processing methods: Amplification with reference gene primers provided the estimates of nucleated cell counts. Produced via immunoSEQ multiplex PCR; TCRdb's table is partial and in-frame only. Clone size and the V and J calls come from that table; the DNA yielded D and trimming. The table records more than 95,000 clones, approximately 83% of them present only once.

The chain employs TRBV27 and TRBJ1-5; TRBD1 matches 10 bases. Specimen: peripheral blood. This sequence was found in an elderly woman with acute or convalescent COVID-19. The CDR3 spells CASSSDRGLRPQHF. In nucleotides, the CDR3 is TGTGCCAGCAGTTCCGACAGGGGGCTTCGGCCCCAGCATTTT.